This TCR beta chain is drawn from a study of CD8+CD57+ T cells in acquired aplastic anemia. The wider study: Sorted cells (CD4+ and CD8+) yielded DNA amounts that averaged 3.2 ug.

Using genomic DNA as the template, TCR beta VDJ and CDR3 profiling was carried out. TCRdb used MiXCR to reprocess the reads, holding one entry per CDR3 protein. Here the sample spans just over 200,000 distinct CDR3 sequences, less than 75% being singletons. A remark on this clonotype: No antigen is known for it.

V was cut by 2 bases and J by 6 bases, with 7 bases left in between. Per germline, CDR1 SEHNR and CDR2 FQNEAQ (reference sequence). The CDR3 is made up of 12 amino acids. Only patients with CD8+CD57+ cell expansion on flow cytometry were chosen for sequencing. Study outcomes and limitations: In common between the patients and the controls were approximately 30 CD8+ CDR3 sequences.

This clonotype was sampled from a human donor with aplastic anemia. Sequenced sample: sorted CD4+, CD8+, or CD8+CD57+ T cells (not recorded which) from PBMCs. This chain uses TRBV7-9 with TRBJ1-2, with no clear D. CDR3 in DNA: TGTGCCAGCAGCTTAAGTGGGAATGGCTACACCTTC. This translates into CASSLSGNGYTF.